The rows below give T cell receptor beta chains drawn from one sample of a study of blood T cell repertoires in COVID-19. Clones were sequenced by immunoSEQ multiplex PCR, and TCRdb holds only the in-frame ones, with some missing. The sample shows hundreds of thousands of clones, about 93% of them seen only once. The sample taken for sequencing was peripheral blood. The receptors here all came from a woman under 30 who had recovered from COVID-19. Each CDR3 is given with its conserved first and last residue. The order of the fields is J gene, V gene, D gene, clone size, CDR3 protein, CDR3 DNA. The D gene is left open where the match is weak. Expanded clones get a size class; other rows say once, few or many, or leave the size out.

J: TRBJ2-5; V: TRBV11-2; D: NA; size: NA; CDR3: CASSLEDTRQETQYF; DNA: TGTGCCAGCAGCTTAGAGGACACAAGACAAGAGACCCAGTACTTC
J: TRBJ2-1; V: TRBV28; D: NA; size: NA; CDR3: CASSLLDEQFF; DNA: TGTGCCAGCAGTTTACTCGATGAGCAGTTCTTC
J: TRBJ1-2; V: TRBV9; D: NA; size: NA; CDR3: CASSERPTQKPGYTF; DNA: TGTGCCAGCAGCGAGCGCCCGACCCAGAAGCCAGGCTACACCTTC
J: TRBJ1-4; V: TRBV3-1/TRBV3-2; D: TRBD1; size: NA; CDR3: CASSQPGGAGEKLFF; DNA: TGTGCCAGCAGCCAACCAGGGGGCGCTGGGGAAAAACTGTTTTTT
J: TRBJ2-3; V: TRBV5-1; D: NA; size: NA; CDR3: CASSLLGQRQTSTDTQYF; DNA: TGCGCCAGCAGCTTGCTCGGACAGCGACAAACTAGCACAGATACGCAGTATTTT
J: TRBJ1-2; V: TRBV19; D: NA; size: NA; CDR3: CASTVRGGRGYGYTF; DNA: TGTGCCAGTACGGTGAGGGGGGGTCGCGGCTATGGCTACACCTTC
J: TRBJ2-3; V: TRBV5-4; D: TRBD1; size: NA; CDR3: CASSIQGADTQYF; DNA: TGTGCCAGCAGCATACAGGGGGCAGATACGCAGTATTTT
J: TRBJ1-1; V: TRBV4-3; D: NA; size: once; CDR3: CASSPRAGGTVEAFF; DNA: TGCGCCAGCAGCCCCCGGGCGGGGGGAACTGTAGAAGCTTTCTTT
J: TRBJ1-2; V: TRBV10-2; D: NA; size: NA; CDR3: CASSETESNYGYTF; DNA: TGCGCCAGCAGTGAGACAGAATCTAACTATGGCTACACCTTC
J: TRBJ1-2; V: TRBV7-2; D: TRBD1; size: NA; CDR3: CASSLVEGAGGYTF; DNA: TGTGCCAGCAGCTTAGTTGAGGGGGCGGGTGGCTACACCTTC
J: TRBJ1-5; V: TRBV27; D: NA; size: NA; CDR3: CASSLRSGTLNQPQHF; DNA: TGTGCCAGCAGTTTGCGTTCAGGGACTCTCAATCAGCCCCAGCATTTT
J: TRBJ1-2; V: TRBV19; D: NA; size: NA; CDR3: CASKIRGLGIYGYTF; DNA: TGTGCCAGTAAAATAAGGGGCCTTGGGATCTATGGCTACACCTTC
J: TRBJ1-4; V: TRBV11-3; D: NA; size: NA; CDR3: CASSLGDGMWGEKLFF; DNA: TGTGCCAGCAGCTTAGGTGACGGGATGTGGGGTGAAAAACTGTTTTTT
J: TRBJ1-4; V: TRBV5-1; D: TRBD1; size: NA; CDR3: CASSLGGQGPATNEKLFF; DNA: TGCGCCAGCAGCTTGGGGGGACAGGGTCCCGCAACTAATGAAAAACTGTTTTTT
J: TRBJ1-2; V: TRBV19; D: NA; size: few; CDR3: CASRREAHYGYTF; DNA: TGTGCCAGTAGGAGGGAGGCTCACTATGGCTACACCTTC
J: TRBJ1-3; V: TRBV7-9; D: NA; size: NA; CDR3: CASSHPGGNSGNTIYF; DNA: TGTGCCAGCAGCCACCCTGGGGGGAACTCTGGAAACACCATATATTTT